Following are 9 T cell receptor beta chains from one sample sequenced in a study of blood T cell repertoires in COVID-19. The repertoire was sequenced with immunoSEQ multiplex PCR; TCRdb's copy has only in-frame clones and lacks some. The sample holds 200,000 to 300,000 clones, about 83% seen once. Material: peripheral blood. Source of these receptors: a man aged 45-65 years with acute or convalescent COVID-19.

The chain couples TRBV27 to TRBJ2-7, with D perhaps matching TRBD1 (5 bases). CDR1 is MNHEY and CDR2 is SMNVEV in the germline V gene (reference sequence). CDR3 length: 15 amino acids. V was shortened by 0 bases and J by 7 bases, with 16 bases between the two germline ends. CDR3 residues: CASSLSGQGYWEQYF. The DNA of the CDR3 is TGTGCCAGCAGTTTATCGGGGCAGGGTTATTGGGAGCAGTACTTC.

The chain combines TRBV24-1 with TRBJ2-7; D not resolved. Germline CDR1 KGHDR, CDR2 SFDVKD. V shed 2 bases and J shed 2 bases, with 9 bases lying between them. This CDR3 region has 14 residues. The CDR3 sequence: CATSDWATPYEQYF. CDR3 sequence (DNA): TGTGCCACCAGTGATTGGGCAACCCCCTACGAGCAGTACTTC.

The chain employs TRBV27 and TRBJ1-5, with 7 bases lining up with TRBD1. Germline V gives CDR1 MNHEY, CDR2 SMNVEV (reference sequence). This CDR3 contains 15 residues. With 6 bases clipped from V and 1 base from J, the junction kept 6 bases outside the gene matches. CDR3 in amino acids: CASRAGTVSNQPQHF. The CDR3 DNA is TGTGCCAGCAGGGCCGGGACAGTGAGCAATCAGCCCCAGCATTTT.

The V and J genes are TRBV2 and TRBJ2-7; D gene unclear. CDR1 is SNHLY, CDR2 FYNNEI, per germline. Between the trimmed V and J ends, which lost 4 bases and 4 bases, there was a span of 5 bases. The CDR3 extends over 11 amino acids. DNA for the CDR3: TGTGCCAGCAGTGTTCTATACGAGCAGTACTTC. Protein sequence: CASSVLYEQYF. The variable domain in full, with the rest retrieved from reference TRBV2 and TRBJ2-7, is EPEVTQTPSHQVTQMGQEVILRCVPISNHLYFYWYRQILGQKVEFLVSFYNNEISEKSEIFDDQFSVERPDGSNFTLKIRSTKLEDSAMYFCASSVLYEQYFGPGTRLTVT.

The chain combines TRBV15 with TRBJ1-1, with 8 bases matching TRBD1. The ends lost 1 base at V and 4 bases at J; junction bases unmatched: 11. The V gene's germline CDR1 is LNHNV and CDR2 YYDKDF (reference sequence). This CDR3 spans 17 amino acids. CDR3 loop: CATSRGEGAGGLTEAFF. Here the CDR3 DNA reads TGTGCCACCAGCAGAGGTGAAGGAGCAGGGGGCCTCACTGAAGCTTTCTTT.

This sequence joins TRBV13 and TRBJ2-1, with TRBD1 matching over 7 bases. The CDR3 sequence is 17 residues long. V lost 2 bases and J lost 4; bases outside the gene matches: 11. Per germline, CDR1 PRHDT and CDR2 FYEKMQ (reference sequence). The CDR3 here is CASSLRLGGQTYNEQFF. The CDR3 DNA sequence: TGTGCCAGCAGCTTAAGATTAGGGGGACAGACTTACAATGAGCAGTTCTTC.

V gene TRBV19 combines with J gene TRBJ2-7; possible D gene TRBD2, 5 bases. CDR1 and CDR2 from the germline V gene are LNHDA and SQIVND (reference sequence). The CDR3 sequence is 15 residues long. The V and J ends lost 11 bases and 1 base respectively, with 21 bases between them. DNA of the CDR3: TGTGCCTCCGCCCAGCGGCCCAGCAGATCCTACGAGCAGTACTTC. Translated, it gives CASAQRPSRSYEQYF.

The chain joins TRBV10-3 to TRBJ2-7; 9 nucleotides line up with TRBD1. The CDR3 is made up of 15 amino acids. The V gene's germline CDR1 is ENHRY and CDR2 SYGVKD. V shed 2 bases and J 4 bases; nucleotides not matched to a gene: 6. The CDR3 loop reads CAISEPGTGMYEQYF. CDR3 DNA: TGTGCCATCAGTGAGCCCGGGACAGGGATGTACGAGCAGTACTTC.

This clone showed up just a few times. J is TRBJ1-4 and V is TRBV30; D gene ambiguous. The germline CDR1 and CDR2 sequences are GTSNPN and SVGIG (reference sequence). V was pared by 4 bases and J by 5 bases, with 11 bases between. This CDR3 comprises 13 residues. In DNA, the CDR3 is TGTGCCTGGAACCCTTATAGAAATGAAAAACTGTTTTTT. As protein: CAWNPYRNEKLFF.